Listed below are T cell receptor beta chains from one sample, sequenced in a study of blood T cell repertoires in COVID-19. The method was immunoSEQ multiplex PCR; TCRdb's version includes in-frame clones alone and lacks a portion of them. This table has 350,000 to 450,000 clones, about 85% appearing once. Sequencing was carried out using peripheral blood. All receptors derive from a woman aged 18-29 years with acute or convalescent COVID-19. The CDR3 runs from the conserved cysteine through the conserved F or W. D genes are given only for firm matches. Size is omitted from some rows. Given values are once, few, many or a class for expanded clones.

J: TRBJ1-1; size: NA; V: TRBV27; D: NA; CDR3: CASSYVAGANTEAFF; DNA: TGTGCCAGCAGTTACGTCGCAGGTGCGAACACTGAAGCTTTCTTT
J: TRBJ1-5; size: few; V: TRBV5-1; D: NA; CDR3: CASSLDGQTNQPQHF; DNA: TGCGCCAGCAGCTTGGACGGACAGACTAATCAGCCCCAGCATTTT
J: TRBJ2-1; size: NA; V: TRBV9; D: NA; CDR3: CASSVVDTDNEQFF; DNA: TGTGCCAGCAGCGTAGTGGACACGGACAATGAGCAGTTCTTC
J: TRBJ1-2; size: NA; V: TRBV5-4; D: TRBD1; CDR3: CASSLPGDSNYGYTF; DNA: TGTGCCAGCAGCTTGCCCGGGGACAGTAACTATGGCTACACCTTC
J: TRBJ1-1; size: NA; V: TRBV30; D: TRBD1; CDR3: CAWSLGQGGTEAFF; DNA: TGTGCCTGGAGCCTAGGACAGGGTGGCACTGAAGCTTTCTTT
J: TRBJ1-6; size: NA; V: TRBV7-9; D: NA; CDR3: CASTRGGSRSYNSPLHF; DNA: TGTGCCAGCACCAGAGGTGGCAGTCGCTCCTATAATTCACCCCTCCACTTT
J: TRBJ1-5; size: NA; V: TRBV18; D: TRBD1; CDR3: CASSILQGSNQPQHF; DNA: TGTGCCAGCTCGATACTACAGGGGAGCAATCAGCCCCAGCATTTT
J: TRBJ1-5; size: NA; V: TRBV27; D: TRBD1; CDR3: CASSLGTGVVGQPQHF; DNA: TGTGCCAGCAGTTTAGGGACAGGTGTGGTGGGCCAGCCCCAGCATTTT
J: TRBJ2-7; size: NA; V: TRBV28; D: NA; CDR3: CASSLPGVDTYEQYF; DNA: TGTGCCAGCAGCCTCCCGGGGGTTGATACCTACGAGCAGTACTTC
J: TRBJ1-2; size: NA; V: TRBV24-1; D: TRBD1; CDR3: CATSDPRQGGGYTF; DNA: TGTGCCACCAGTGATCCTCGACAGGGCGGCGGCTACACCTTC
J: TRBJ2-3; size: NA; V: TRBV24-1; D: TRBD1; CDR3: CATMDRGADTQYF; DNA: TGTGCCACCATGGACAGGGGGGCAGATACGCAGTATTTT
J: TRBJ2-1; size: few; V: TRBV24-1; D: NA; CDR3: CATSLTGTGIYNEQFF; DNA: TGTGCCACCAGTCTCACCGGGACTGGAATCTACAATGAGCAGTTCTTC
J: TRBJ2-4; size: NA; V: TRBV4-1; D: TRBD1; CDR3: CASSQLTGGRAKNIQYF; DNA: TGCGCCAGCAGCCAACTGACAGGGGGGAGAGCCAAAAACATTCAGTACTTC
J: TRBJ1-2; size: NA; V: TRBV5-1; D: NA; CDR3: CASSPGGGYTF; DNA: TGCGCCAGCAGTCCCGGCGGAGGCTACACCTTC
J: TRBJ1-3; size: NA; V: TRBV2; D: NA; CDR3: CASSEVTGASGNTIYF; DNA: TGTGCCAGCAGTGAAGTAACAGGAGCCTCTGGAAACACCATATATTTT
J: TRBJ2-3; size: NA; V: TRBV7-8; D: TRBD2; CDR3: CASSLARASGLRDTQYF; DNA: TGTGCCAGCAGCTTAGCTCGGGCTAGCGGACTTCGGGATACGCAGTATTTT
J: TRBJ1-5; size: NA; V: TRBV29-1; D: NA; CDR3: CSVSDSLNQPQHF; DNA: TGCAGCGTTTCCGACAGCCTTAATCAGCCCCAGCATTTT
J: TRBJ2-5; size: NA; V: TRBV29-1; D: TRBD2; CDR3: CSVDTSGRGETQYF; DNA: TGCAGCGTCGACACTAGCGGGAGGGGGGAGACCCAGTACTTC
J: TRBJ2-7; size: NA; V: TRBV24-1; D: TRBD2; CDR3: CATSDPGTSGYEQYF; DNA: TGTGCCACCAGTGATCCCGGGACTAGCGGATACGAGCAGTACTTC
J: TRBJ1-1; size: NA; V: TRBV10-1; D: NA; CDR3: CASMAGSTSDTEAFF; DNA: TGCGCCAGCATGGCAGGGTCTACATCGGACACTGAAGCTTTCTTT
J: TRBJ1-5; size: few; V: TRBV6-4; D: NA; CDR3: CASSDSISCGAGGNQPQHF; DNA: TGTGCCAGCAGTGACTCGATAAGTTGCGGGGCTGGTGGCAATCAGCCCCAGCATTTT
J: TRBJ2-7; size: NA; V: TRBV4-1; D: TRBD2; CDR3: CASSQGGGTTYEQYF; DNA: TGCGCCAGCAGCCAAGGAGGCGGGACTACTTACGAGCAGTACTTC
J: TRBJ2-3; size: NA; V: TRBV9; D: NA; CDR3: CASSVEASGFPDTQYF; DNA: TGTGCCAGCAGCGTAGAGGCTAGTGGTTTCCCAGATACGCAGTATTTT
J: TRBJ1-4; size: NA; V: TRBV19; D: NA; CDR3: CASSMGLVSNEKLFF; DNA: TGTGCCAGTAGTATGGGGCTCGTCTCCAATGAAAAACTGTTTTTT
J: TRBJ2-7; size: NA; V: TRBV13; D: TRBD1; CDR3: CASSPRDRYEQYF; DNA: TGTGCCAGCAGCCCCCGGGACAGGTACGAGCAGTACTTC
J: TRBJ2-7; size: NA; V: TRBV15; D: TRBD2; CDR3: CATRRPGGEQYF; DNA: TGTGCCACCAGACGCCCGGGGGGCGAGCAGTACTTC
J: TRBJ1-5; size: NA; V: TRBV5-6; D: TRBD1; CDR3: CASSATGGGRPQHF; DNA: TGTGCCAGCAGCGCGACAGGGGGAGGTCGGCCCCAGCATTTT
J: TRBJ2-5; size: NA; V: TRBV7-3; D: NA; CDR3: CASSQGNQETQYF; DNA: TGTGCCAGCAGCCAGGGGAACCAAGAGACCCAGTACTTC
J: TRBJ2-2; size: NA; V: TRBV13; D: TRBD1; CDR3: CASSSNGQGTFGNTGELFF; DNA: TGTGCCAGCAGCTCCAATGGACAGGGAACTTTTGGAAACACCGGGGAGCTGTTTTTT
J: TRBJ2-4; size: NA; V: TRBV2; D: NA; CDR3: CASSAEQGGEVIQYF; DNA: TGTGCCAGCAGTGCCGAACAGGGCGGAGAGGTCATTCAGTACTTC
J: TRBJ2-2; size: NA; V: TRBV19; D: NA; CDR3: CASSEGSSTGELFF; DNA: TGTGCCAGTTCTGAGGGATCGAGCACCGGGGAGCTGTTTTTT
J: TRBJ2-2; size: NA; V: TRBV12-3/TRBV12-4; D: NA; CDR3: CASRAFTGELFF; DNA: TGTGCCAGCAGGGCATTCACCGGGGAGCTGTTTTTT
J: TRBJ2-7; size: NA; V: TRBV9; D: TRBD2; CDR3: CASSVAGGSSYEQYF; DNA: TGTGCCAGCAGCGTAGCCGGCGGGAGCTCCTACGAGCAGTACTTC
J: TRBJ1-1; size: once; V: TRBV12-3/TRBV12-4; D: NA; CDR3: CASSLAGGTEAFF; DNA: TGTGCCAGCAGTTTAGCGGGGGGCACTGAAGCTTTCTTT
J: TRBJ2-3; size: NA; V: TRBV29-1; D: NA; CDR3: CSSTGGGTDTQYF; DNA: TGCAGCTCGACCGGAGGAGGCACAGATACGCAGTATTTT
J: TRBJ1-2; size: NA; V: TRBV9; D: TRBD1; CDR3: CASSPSPGQGSYGYTF; DNA: TGTGCCAGCAGCCCCTCACCGGGACAGGGAAGCTATGGCTACACCTTC